These T cell receptor beta chains were read from a single sample in a study of blood T cell repertoires in COVID-19. TCRdb's copy holds only in-frame clones and misses some; the assay was immunoSEQ multiplex PCR. The repertoire holds hundreds of thousands of clones, with 65% to 90% as singletons. Sample: peripheral blood. The receptors originated from a middle-aged man with COVID-19, enrolled during active disease. The CDR3 runs from the conserved cysteine through the conserved F or W. A D gene is named only where the DNA matches it firmly. Rows give clone size only sometimes, using once, few, many, or a class for an expanded clone.

d_call j_call cdr3_length clone_size v_call cdr3_nt cdr3_aa
TRBD1 TRBJ1-5 13 many TRBV3-1/TRBV3-2 TGTGCCAGCAGCCAAAACAGGGGGCAGCCCCAGCATTTT CASSQNRGQPQHF
NA TRBJ2-7 12 NA TRBV4-2 TGTGCCAGCAGCCCAGAACGGGGCGAGCAGTACTTC CASSPERGEQYF
NA TRBJ1-1 14 few TRBV7-9 TGTGCCAGCAGCTTACGGGAGAAGGGCACTGAAGCTTTCTTT CASSLREKGTEAFF
NA TRBJ2-7 13 NA TRBV4-3 TGCGCCAGCAGCCGAGGACATTTTTACGAGCAGTACTTC CASSRGHFYEQYF
NA TRBJ1-5 14 NA TRBV7-2 TGTGCCAGCAGCTTGGCGGCGGAGAATCAGCCCCAGCATTTT CASSLAAENQPQHF
NA TRBJ2-3 15 NA TRBV4-2 TGTGCCAGCAGCCAAGATCTGACAGCAGGAGATACGCAGTATTTT CASSQDLTAGDTQYF
NA TRBJ1-2 14 NA TRBV7-9 TGTGCCAGCAGCTTAGGTCAGCAGGTCTGGAGCTACACCTTC CASSLGQQVWSYTF
TRBD2 TRBJ2-3 15 NA TRBV5-1 TGCGCCAGCAGACATGCTAGCGGCAACACAGATACGCAGTATTTT CASRHASGNTDTQYF
TRBD1 TRBJ2-3 16 NA TRBV18 TGTGCCAGCTCACCCCGGACAGGGCGCCCGACAGATACGCAGTATTTT CASSPRTGRPTDTQYF
TRBD1 TRBJ1-5 15 NA TRBV18 TGTGCCAGCTCACCACTGGGACAGCCGAATCAGCCCCAGCATTTT CASSPLGQPNQPQHF
TRBD1 TRBJ1-1 15 NA TRBV27 TGTGCCAGCAGCCGACTAGGGACAGGGGGCACTGAAGCTTTCTTT CASSRLGTGGTEAFF
NA TRBJ1-1 13 NA TRBV6-5 TGTGCCAGCAGTTACTACGGACAGACTGAAGCTTTCTTT CASSYYGQTEAFF
NA TRBJ1-3 12 NA TRBV29-1 TGCAGCGTTTTACTCGCTGGAAACACCATATATTTT CSVLLAGNTIYF
NA TRBJ1-2 13 NA TRBV6-5 TGTGCCAGCAGGGGGGACACCGACTATGGCTACACCTTC CASRGDTDYGYTF
NA TRBJ2-3 14 NA TRBV3-1/TRBV3-2 TGTGCCAGCAGCCTCAGGGGCGGCACAGATACGCAGTATTTT CASSLRGGTDTQYF
TRBD2 TRBJ2-3 15 NA TRBV24-1 TGTGCCACCAGTGTCCGCGGGGGGTTCACAGATACGCAGTATTTT CATSVRGGFTDTQYF
NA TRBJ2-2 17 NA TRBV24-1 TGTGCCACCAGTGAGTCGGGACATAGTACAAACACCGGGGAGCTGTTTTTT CATSESGHSTNTGELFF
NA TRBJ2-5 15 NA TRBV9 TGTGCCAGCAGCCCCGGCGTGAGCGGACAAGAGACCCAGTACTTC CASSPGVSGQETQYF
TRBD1 TRBJ1-6 13 NA TRBV12-3/TRBV12-4 TGTGCCAGCAGTTTGGGACAGTTTTCACCCCTCCACTTT CASSLGQFSPLHF
TRBD2 TRBJ2-1 14 once TRBV6-5 TGTGCCAGCACCAGGGCCGGGACTAGAAATGAGCAGTTCTTC CASTRAGTRNEQFF
NA TRBJ2-7 13 NA TRBV25-1 TGTGCCAGCAGTGAAAACAGCCCCTTCGGGCAGTACTTC CASSENSPFGQYF
NA TRBJ1-1 11 few TRBV7-9 TGTGCCAGCAGCTTAGAACAGGAAGCTTTCTTT CASSLEQEAFF
TRBD1 TRBJ2-4 18 NA TRBV30 TGTGCCTGGAGTGGAGCCCGGACAGGGGATGCACCCAAAAACATTCAGTACTTC CAWSGARTGDAPKNIQYF
NA TRBJ1-1 15 NA TRBV27 TGTGCCAGCAGTTTAAATGAGGGCCCGAACACTGAAGCTTTCTTT CASSLNEGPNTEAFF
TRBD2 TRBJ2-5 14 NA TRBV5-1 TGCGCCAGCAGCTACGACGGACTAGCGGGCCCGCAGTACTTC CASSYDGLAGPQYF
TRBD1 TRBJ2-1 17 NA TRBV24-1 TGTGCCACCAGTGATCCTCGGACAGGGAACAGGTTTGGTGAGCAGTTCTTC CATSDPRTGNRFGEQFF
NA TRBJ2-3 14 NA TRBV5-1 TGCGCCAGCAGCCCTTCTCCGGGGGTCGATACGCAGTATTTT CASSPSPGVDTQYF
TRBD2 TRBJ2-2 16 NA TRBV4-1 TGCGCCAGCAGCCGCGCCCGGGGAGGGCCTTTAAGGGAGCTGTTTTTT CASSRARGGPLRELFF
NA TRBJ2-7 14 NA TRBV5-1 TGCGCCAGCAGCTTGGGACAGACGAACTACGAGCAGTACTTC CASSLGQTNYEQYF
TRBD1 TRBJ2-2 17 NA TRBV4-1 TGCGCCAGCAGCCAAGATCTGGACAGGGGATTGACCGGGGAGCTGTTTTTT CASSQDLDRGLTGELFF
NA TRBJ1-4 15 NA TRBV11-2 TGTGCCAGCAGCCTCACCGGGACATATTTTCAGGAACTGTTTTTT CASSLTGTYFQELFF
NA TRBJ1-1 13 NA TRBV2 TGTGCCAGCAGTGAAGCGCGGGGCACTGAAGCTTTCTTT CASSEARGTEAFF
NA TRBJ2-4 17 NA TRBV12-2 TGTGCAAGTCGCTTAGGACCATCGAGGCTTTCCAAAAACATTCAGTACTTC CASRLGPSRLSKNIQYF
NA TRBJ2-3 15 NA TRBV15 TGTGCCACCAGCCCAAGTGACCGGAGGGCGGATACGCAGTATTTT CATSPSDRRADTQYF
NA TRBJ1-2 16 few TRBV15 TGTGCCACCAGCAGAGACCATTCGGGGACTAACTATGGCTACACCTTC CATSRDHSGTNYGYTF
TRBD2 TRBJ2-5 15 NA TRBV7-7 TGTGCTAGCAGCTTAGGACTAGCGAGGCAAGAGACCCAGTACTTC CASSLGLARQETQYF
TRBD2 TRBJ2-7 13 NA TRBV3-1/TRBV3-2 TGTGCCAGCAGCCAGTACCGGGGGGGAGAGCAGTACTTC CASSQYRGGEQYF
TRBD1 TRBJ2-5 14 NA TRBV5-1 TGCGCCAGCAGCTTCGGGGACAGCCAAGAGACCCAGTACTTC CASSFGDSQETQYF
TRBD2 TRBJ2-3 16 NA TRBV27 TGTGCCAGCAGTTTATTAGCGGGGGGGCAAACAGATACGCAGTATTTT CASSLLAGGQTDTQYF
NA TRBJ2-7 14 NA TRBV5-4 TGTGCCAGCAGCTTGGACAGGATCAGGGCCGAGCAGTACTTC CASSLDRIRAEQYF
TRBD2 TRBJ2-3 15 once TRBV4-1 TGCGCCAGCAGCCCCTTAGCGGGGAGCACAGATACGCAGTATTTT CASSPLAGSTDTQYF
TRBD1 TRBJ2-7 13 NA TRBV5-1 TGCGCCAGCAGCCTTGGACAGGACTACGAGCAGTACTTC CASSLGQDYEQYF
NA TRBJ1-1 15 NA TRBV2 TGTGCCAGCAGTGCAGATACAGTTATGAACACTGAAGCTTTCTTT CASSADTVMNTEAFF
NA TRBJ1-1 12 NA TRBV2 TGTGCCAGCAGTGAAAGAAGGGGTTCAGCTTTCTTT CASSERRGSAFF
TRBD1 TRBJ2-7 15 NA TRBV5-1 TGCGCCAGCAGCTTGGATGGACAGGGCTCCTACGAGCAGTACTTC CASSLDGQGSYEQYF
NA TRBJ1-1 13 NA TRBV5-4 TGTGCCAGCAGCTCCACAGGGTACACTGAAGCTTTCTTT CASSSTGYTEAFF
TRBD1 TRBJ1-5 16 NA TRBV25-1 TGTGCCAGACAGACCGGGACAGGCTATAGCAATCAGCCCCAGCATTTT CARQTGTGYSNQPQHF
NA TRBJ2-2 11 NA TRBV29-1 TGCAGCGCGCGACTGCCGCGGGAGCTGTTTTTT CSARLPRELFF
TRBD1 TRBJ2-5 16 NA TRBV18 TGTGCCAGCTCACCAAGTCGGACAGGGAATGGGGAGACCCAGTACTTC CASSPSRTGNGETQYF
TRBD2 TRBJ2-7 15 NA TRBV11-2 TGTGCCAGCAGCTCCGCGGGACTAAAAACCTACGAGCAGTACTTC CASSSAGLKTYEQYF
TRBD1 TRBJ2-7 13 NA TRBV19 TGTGCCAGTAGTGCCTCGACAGGGAACGAGCAGTACTTC CASSASTGNEQYF
NA TRBJ2-1 15 NA TRBV7-9 TGTGCCAGCAGCAAGATTCCACAGGGCTACAATGAGCAGTTCTTC CASSKIPQGYNEQFF
NA TRBJ1-3 14 NA TRBV10-3 TGTGCCATAGGAGACAGGACCTCTGGAAACACCATATATTTT CAIGDRTSGNTIYF
TRBD2 TRBJ2-5 13 NA TRBV2 TGTGCCAGCAAGGGACTAGCCGAAGAGACCCAGTACTTC CASKGLAEETQYF
NA TRBJ1-2 13 NA TRBV27 TGTGCCAGCAGACAGGGATGGATAAGTGGCTACACCTTC CASRQGWISGYTF
TRBD2 TRBJ2-7 15 NA TRBV5-4 TGTGCCAGCAGCCGGGGGGGGACTGGCCTCTACGAGCAGTACTTC CASSRGGTGLYEQYF
NA TRBJ2-2 18 NA TRBV10-3 TGTGCCATCAGTGAGTCAATCCCCGGGACAAAGAACACCGGGGAGCTGTTTTTT CAISESIPGTKNTGELFF
TRBD1 TRBJ1-5 13 NA TRBV6-5 TGTGCCAGCAGCCCCACAGGGGGTCAGCCCCAGCATTTT CASSPTGGQPQHF
NA TRBJ2-6 14 NA TRBV27 TGTGCCAGCAGTCCCCACTCTGGGGCCAACGTCCTGACTTTC CASSPHSGANVLTF
TRBD2 TRBJ2-3 17 NA TRBV2 TGTGCCAGCTATCGGGCTAGCGGGGGCCCTAGCACAGATACGCAGTATTTT CASYRASGGPSTDTQYF